A selection of T cell receptor beta chains follows, all from one sample in a study of blood T cell repertoires in COVID-19. Profiled with immunoSEQ multiplex PCR; TCRdb holds only in-frame clones, not every one. This sample has 200,000 to 250,000 clones; around nine tenths occur once, and the top ten carry 10% to 12%. Sequencing input: PBMCs or T cells enriched from blood (not recorded which). Receptors originate from a man aged 30-40 years who had recovered from COVID-19. Each CDR3 is given without its conserved first and last residue. Each record gives: V gene, J gene, CDR3 protein.

v_gene: TRBV30; j_gene: TRBJ1-2; CDR3aa: AWSPSPSGGYT
v_gene: TRBV19; j_gene: TRBJ2-6; CDR3aa: ASSPNRGETGANVLT
v_gene: TRBV18; j_gene: TRBJ1-1; CDR3aa: ASSSDKNTEAF
v_gene: TRBV27; j_gene: TRBJ1-5; CDR3aa: ASQKTGLHQPQH
v_gene: TRBV28; j_gene: TRBJ1-2; CDR3aa: ASRPGQGSNYGYT
v_gene: TRBV24-1; j_gene: TRBJ1-2; CDR3aa: ATSAGLNYGYT
v_gene: TRBV3-1/TRBV3-2; j_gene: TRBJ1-3; CDR3aa: ASSQWDRVFGNTIY
v_gene: TRBV18; j_gene: TRBJ2-1; CDR3aa: ASSPPGGAKNEQF
v_gene: TRBV5-1; j_gene: TRBJ2-7; CDR3aa: ASSSLTGGFYEQY
v_gene: TRBV11-1; j_gene: TRBJ2-2; CDR3aa: ASSAQRGGNGELF
v_gene: TRBV6-6; j_gene: TRBJ1-4; CDR3aa: ASSRGTGEKLF
v_gene: TRBV28; j_gene: TRBJ2-7; CDR3aa: ASRPPGTVGEQY
v_gene: TRBV25-1; j_gene: TRBJ2-7; CDR3aa: ASSEPGGGEQY
v_gene: TRBV29-1; j_gene: TRBJ1-4; CDR3aa: SVAGTGLEKLF
v_gene: TRBV4-2; j_gene: TRBJ2-7; CDR3aa: ASSQRDTGTYEQY
v_gene: TRBV7-8; j_gene: TRBJ1-1; CDR3aa: ASSLGEHRRTGYTEAF
v_gene: TRBV5-1; j_gene: TRBJ1-6; CDR3aa: ASRTLENSPLH
v_gene: TRBV5-6; j_gene: TRBJ1-2; CDR3aa: ASSLQGPNYGYT
v_gene: TRBV12-5; j_gene: TRBJ2-1; CDR3aa: ASGSGTGVYNEQF
v_gene: TRBV28; j_gene: TRBJ1-1; CDR3aa: ASSSGQGNTEAF
v_gene: TRBV5-1; j_gene: TRBJ1-3; CDR3aa: ASSLDRVSGNTIY
v_gene: TRBV5-1; j_gene: TRBJ2-7; CDR3aa: ASRYREDSYEQY